These 8 T cell receptor beta chains were sequenced from one sample in a study of tumor-infiltrating lymphocytes in primary liver carcinoma. They got blood RNA out of unsorted whole blood and also pulled out germline DNA. From about 0.45 ug total RNA, TCR beta cDNA was generated with a primer in the constant region. Employing slightly modified ARM-PCR, three nested multiplex PCR rounds were run, and these gave rise to the TCR beta libraries. TRBV1-TRBV30 forward primers and a C-beta reverse primer were used in the first two PCR rounds, which each ran for approximately 10 cycles. Each CDR3 protein gets one entry after TCRdb re-called the multiplex PCR reads with MiXCR. This repertoire shows 300,000 to 350,000 distinct CDR3 sequences, about two thirds found once; its top ten account for roughly 6.5%. The sample was peripheral blood. All receptors derive from a man aged 40-55 years with primary liver carcinoma and hepatitis B virus infection.

A single count supports this clonotype. The junction and the germline gene differ at one end; a read error may be behind it. The chain joins TRBV11-2 to TRBJ2-7; D gene uncertain. This CDR3 contains 14 residues. Looked up from germline, CDR1 is SGHAT and CDR2 is FQNNGV. CDR3 residues: CTSSLITTSYEQYF. DNA of the CDR3: TGTACCAGCAGCTTAATTACAACTTCCTACGAGCAGTACTTC. The variable domain in full, with the rest retrieved from reference TRBV11-2 and TRBJ2-7, is EAGVAQSPRYKIIEKRQSVAFWCNPISGHATLYWYQQILGQGPKLLIQFQNNGVVDDSQLPKDRFSAERLKGVDSTLKIQPAKLEDSAVYLCTSSLITTSYEQYFGPGTRLTVT.

In regard to this clonotype: One base away lies a much larger clone, so this may be a sequencing read error. The chain recombines TRBV6-6 with TRBJ2-1; the match to TRBD2 covers 8 bases. The germline gives CDR1 MNHNY, CDR2 SVGAGI (reference sequence). The CDR3 runs 19 residues. The CDR3 sequence is CASSRKKAQVRTSYSEQFF. CDR3 sequence (DNA): TGTGCCAGCAGTAGAAAGAAGGCACAGGTCAGGACTAGCTACAGTGAGCAGTTCTTC.

The sample holds many counts of this clonotype. This sequence joins TRBV6-1 and TRBJ2-7; possible D gene TRBD1, 5 bases. Trimming took 1 base from V and 2 from J, leaving 12 bases between them. Germline V gives CDR1 MNHNS, CDR2 SASEGT. The CDR3 consists of 15 residues. CDR3 DNA: TGTGCCAGCAGTGAAGGTCCAGGGATTACCTACGAGCAGTACTTC. The encoded protein is CASSEGPGITYEQYF.

In the case of this clonotype: A much larger clone differs from this one at a single base, so this may be a read error. V gene TRBV12-3 or TRBV12-4 combines with J gene TRBJ1-1; D gene uncertain. The germline V and J ends were trimmed by 5 bases and 4 bases, with 8 bases remaining between them. The CDR3 runs to 12 residues. The chain's CDR3 is CASSPLCTEAFF. For the CDR3, the DNA is TGTGCCAGCAGTCCACTATGCACTGAAGCTTTCTTT.

As for this clonotype: Possible read error: a much larger clone is one base away. The chain recombines TRBV29-1 with TRBJ2-3; D might be TRBD1 (5 bases). V was pared by 8 bases and J by 4 bases, with 13 bases between. The germline V gene has CDR1 SQVTM and CDR2 ANQGSEA. This CDR3 contains 12 residues. The CDR3 protein is CSIQPGSDTQYF. CDR3 nucleotides: TGCAGCATTCAACCAGGGTCAGATACGCAGTATTTT.

A word on this clonotype: Its ends do not fully match the called genes, so a read error is possible. This chain connects TRBV14 to TRBJ2-7, with 9 bases lining up with TRBD1. The CDR3 is made up of 16 amino acids. Germline values: CDR1 SGHDN, CDR2 FVKESK. The CDR3 nucleotides read TGTGTCAGCAACCAACTTCGGGACAGGGCCTCCTACGAGCAGTACTTC. Its protein is CVSNQLRDRASYEQYF.

As concerns this clonotype: A much larger clone is a single base away; this may be a read error. The chain carries TRBV6-2 or TRBV6-3 and TRBJ2-1, with 7 bases identical to TRBD1. The length of the CDR3 is 15 residues. V dropped 3 bases and J dropped 3; count of bases not matched to a gene: 5. Germline values: CDR1 MNHEY, CDR2 SVGEGT. CDR3 region: CASSYTGQHYNEQFF. The CDR3 DNA is TGTGCCAGCAGTTATACGGGACAGCACTACAATGAGCAGTTCTTC.

There are many counts of this clonotype. The V and J genes are TRBV6-6 and TRBJ2-3; D is perhaps TRBD1 (5 bases). This CDR3 has 15 amino acids. Germline V CDR1 and CDR2: MNHNY, SVGAGI (reference sequence). Trimming removed 8 bases at V and 6 bases at J, with 21 bases between. As DNA, the CDR3 is TGTGCCAGCTCCCCCCAGGGTGCCCAGTCGGATACGCAGTATTTT. It yields the protein CASSPQGAQSDTQYF.